This T cell receptor beta chain was found in a study of T cell responses to AZD1222 COVID-19 vaccine. Produced via immunoSEQ multiplex PCR; TCRdb's table is partial and in-frame only. This sample has roughly 140,000 clones; approximately 89% occur once, and the top ten carry under 2.5%. Trimming pared 3 bases from V and 2 bases from J, leaving 16 bases between. The germline V gene has CDR1 SGDLS and CDR2 YYNGEE. This CDR3 has 16 residues. Sequenced here: peripheral blood, sampled on day 0 of AZD1222 vaccination. The sequence came from an adult in good health. This chain uses TRBV9 with TRBJ2-3; D is perhaps TRBD1 or TRBD2 (6 bases each). CDR3 sequence: CASSEGGPGATDTQYF. The CDR3 DNA sequence: TGTGCCAGCAGCGAGGGGGGCCCAGGGGCCACAGATACGCAGTATTTT.